This TCR beta chain derives from a study of blood T cell repertoires in COVID-19. Assay used: immunoSEQ multiplex PCR; TCRdb lists only in-frame clones, some missing. Here the sample spans a few hundred thousand clones, about 91% being singletons. The sequence derives from a woman in her forties or fifties with COVID-19, enrolled during active disease. Sequences were obtained from peripheral blood.

Here the CDR3 DNA reads TGCGCCAGCAGCCCTAGCGGGGGGGCCGAGGATGAGCAGTTCTTC. The encoded protein is CASSPSGGAEDEQFF. The chain recombines TRBV5-1 with TRBJ2-1; TRBD2 matches at 12 bases. Germline lookup yields CDR1 SGHRS and CDR2 YFSETQ. The ends lost 4 bases at V and 8 bases at J; junction bases unmatched: 7. This CDR3 has 15 amino acids.